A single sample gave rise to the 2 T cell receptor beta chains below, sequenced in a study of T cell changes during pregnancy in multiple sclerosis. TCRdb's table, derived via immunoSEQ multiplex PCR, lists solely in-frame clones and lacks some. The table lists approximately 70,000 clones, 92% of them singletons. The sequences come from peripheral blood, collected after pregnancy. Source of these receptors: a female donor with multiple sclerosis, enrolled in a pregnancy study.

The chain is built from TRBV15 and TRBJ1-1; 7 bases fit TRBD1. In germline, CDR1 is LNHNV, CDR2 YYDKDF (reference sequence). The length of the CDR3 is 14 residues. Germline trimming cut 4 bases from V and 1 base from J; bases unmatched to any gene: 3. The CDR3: CATSTRQGNTEAFF. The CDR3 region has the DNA TGTGCCACCAGCACCCGACAGGGGAACACTGAAGCTTTCTTT.

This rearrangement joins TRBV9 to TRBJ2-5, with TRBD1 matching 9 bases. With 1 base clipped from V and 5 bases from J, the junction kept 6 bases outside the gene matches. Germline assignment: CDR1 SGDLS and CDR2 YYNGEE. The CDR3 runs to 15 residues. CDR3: CASSVTGGMAETQYF. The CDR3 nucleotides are TGTGCCAGCAGCGTAACAGGGGGCATGGCGGAGACCCAGTACTTC. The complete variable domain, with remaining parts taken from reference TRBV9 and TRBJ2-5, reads DSGVTQTPKHLITATGQRVTLRCSPRSGDLSVYWYQQSLDQGLQFLIQYYNGEERAKGNILERFSAQQFPDLHSELNLSSLELGDSALYFCASSVTGGMAETQYFGPGTRLLVL.